This T cell receptor (beta chain) stems from a study of T cell responses to AZD1222 COVID-19 vaccine. General observations from the study: It should be noted that donors were predominantly white British and more often female, and clonal diversity was possibly underestimated.

Concerning this clone: Antigen: not known. Other DNA sequences of this sample code for an identical CDR3.

The CDR3 runs 13 residues. Germline V lookup: CDR1 SEHNR, CDR2 FQNEAQ (reference sequence). J was trimmed by 8 bases and V by 2 bases; bases with no gene match: 0. Profiled with immunoSEQ multiplex PCR; TCRdb holds only in-frame clones, not every one. The table shows about 140,000 clones, with approximately 89% occurring only once. This chain uses TRBV7-9 with TRBJ1-6; 7 bases map to TRBD1. The receptor's source is an adult in good health. The material was peripheral blood, obtained on day 0 of AZD1222 vaccination. The CDR3 DNA reads as TGTGCCAGCAGCTTAACAGGGGATTCACCCCTCCACTTT. Translation gives CASSLTGDSPLHF.